This entry lists 8 T cell receptor beta chains sequenced from one sample in a study of blood T cell repertoires in COVID-19. Some clones are missing from TCRdb's copy, which holds only in-frame ones; the method was immunoSEQ multiplex PCR. The sample shows some 310,000 clones, roughly 87% of them seen only once. Sequences were obtained from peripheral blood. Every receptor here comes from a man aged 50 to 60 with active or convalescent COVID-19.

This clone was observed a handful of times. V and J are TRBV24-1 and TRBJ1-2; no reliable D call. CDR1 KGHDR and CDR2 SFDVKD come from the germline V gene. V was clipped by 1 base and J by 8 bases, with 10 bases between them. The CDR3 runs to 13 residues. CDR3 residues: CATSDFGGLGYTF. CDR3 coding DNA: TGTGCCACCAGTGATTTTGGAGGATTGGGCTACACCTTC.

This chain uses TRBV2 with TRBJ2-3; 9 bases fit TRBD1. The CDR3 contains 14 residues. CDR1 and CDR2 from the germline V gene are SNHLY and FYNNEI. Unmatched junction bases numbered 8, after V lost 10 bases and J lost 3 bases. The CDR3 here is CATQRQGGTDTQYF. DNA for the CDR3: TGTGCCACCCAAAGACAGGGGGGGACAGATACGCAGTATTTT.

The V and J genes are TRBV9 and TRBJ2-5; 8 bases map to TRBD1. From germline, CDR1 is SGDLS and CDR2 YYNGEE. Trimming took 4 bases from V and 5 from J; bases not matched to a gene: 10. The CDR3 has 15 residues. The CDR3 loop reads CASSKKAGGDETQYF. CDR3 nucleotides: TGTGCCAGCAGCAAAAAGGCAGGGGGCGACGAGACCCAGTACTTC.

This clone occurred once. The chain is built from TRBV7-2 and TRBJ2-2; no definite D call. The CDR3 has 13 residues. The V and J ends lost 3 bases and 6 bases respectively, with 8 bases between them. Per germline, CDR1 SGHTA and CDR2 FQGNSA. The CDR3 DNA reads as TGTGCCAGCAGCTTCTACCTGGCCGGGGAGCTGTTTTTT. Translating gives CASSFYLAGELFF.

Notes on this clone: One end of the junction varies from germline; a read error may be responsible. This chain joins TRBV30 and TRBJ1-2; no clear D. CDR1 is GTSNPN, CDR2 SVGIG, per germline (reference sequence). There are 13 residues in the CDR3. The CDR3 loop is CAWSVVGQIGPPF. The CDR3 DNA follows: TGTGCCTGGAGTGTCGTTGGGCAGATAGGCCCCCCCTTC.

DNA of the CDR3: TGTGCCAGCAGCTTAGGCATTTCACAGGGCAATTCACCCCTCCACTTT. Translating it yields CASSLGISQGNSPLHF. The V gene is TRBV5-6, the J gene TRBJ1-6; tentatively, D is TRBD1 (6 bases). Per germline, CDR1 SGHDT and CDR2 YYEEEE. The CDR3 runs 16 residues. V gave up 2 bases and J gave up 7 bases, with 16 bases separating them. Filled out from reference TRBV5-6 and TRBJ1-6, the complete variable domain reads DAGVTQSPTHLIKTRGQQVTLRCSPKSGHDTVSWYQQALGQGPQFIFQYYEEEERQRGNFPDRFSGHQFPNYSSELNVNALLLGDSALYLCASSLGISQGNSPLHFGNGTRLTVT.

For the CDR3, the DNA is TGCGCCAGCAGCGGGACAGGGGGAAGGTCACCCCTCCACTTT. It specifies CASSGTGGRSPLHF. The chain recombines TRBV5-1 with TRBJ1-6; 11 bases fit TRBD1. The CDR3 has 14 amino acids. Unmatched junction bases numbered 4, after V lost 4 bases and J lost 10 bases. CDR1 is SGHRS, CDR2 YFSETQ, per germline.

J is TRBJ2-7 and V is TRBV6-1; TRBD1 matches 9 bases. This CDR3 spans 15 amino acids. Germline CDR1 and CDR2: MNHNS and SASEGT. After removal of 5 bases from V and 4 bases from J, the junction contained 9 bases not matched to a gene. This CDR3 is CASSWLQGAVYEQYF. As DNA, the CDR3 is TGTGCCAGCAGTTGGCTACAGGGGGCGGTATACGAGCAGTACTTC.